Shown below are 7 T cell receptor beta chains from a single sample sequenced in a study of CD8 T cells in ankylosing spondylitis. In TCRdb, the 5' RACE reads were re-called with MiXCR into one record per CDR3 protein. Found here are around 150,000 distinct CDR3 sequences, roughly 10% of them singletons; the top ten hold 25% to 35%. Sequencing input: blood, either unsorted or a sorted T cell fraction (not recorded which). The receptors originated from a male donor with ankylosing spondylitis or in good health (not recorded which).

The sample holds many counts of this clonotype. The CDR3 coding sequence is TGTGCCAGCAGTTACTCGTGGTCAGATACGCAGTATTTT. Amino acids: CASSYSWSDTQYF. The chain has TRBV6-5 and TRBJ2-3, with no clear D. Germline CDR1 MNHEY, CDR2 SVGAGI. V was trimmed by 0 bases and J by 4 bases, leaving 5 bases between them. The CDR3 sequence is 13 residues long.

Comments on this clonotype: Since a much larger clone is just one base distant, this may be a read error. The V call is TRBV30, the J call TRBJ1-4, with D perhaps matching TRBD1 (6 bases). Germline V gene data show CDR1 as GTSNPN and CDR2 as SVGIG (reference sequence). The CDR3 has 13 residues. The CDR3 region has the DNA TGTGCAACGGACAGTTCAACTAATGGAAAACTGTTTTTT. It translates to CATDSSTNGKLFF. The complete variable domain, with remaining parts taken from reference TRBV30 and TRBJ1-4, reads SQTIHQWPATLVQPVGSPLSLECTVEGTSNPNLYWYRQAAGRGLQLLFYSVGIGQISSEVPQNLSASRPQDRQFILSSKKLLLSDSGFYLCATDSSTNGKLFFGSGTQLSVL.

This clonotype appeared many times. This chain connects TRBV20-1 to TRBJ2-1; 12 positions match TRBD2. V trimming: 0 bases; J trimming: 1 base; junction bases outside the gene matches: 13. Germline CDR1 reads DFQATT; CDR2 reads SNEGSKA (reference sequence). This CDR3 comprises 20 residues. The chain's CDR3 is CSARDPWLRTSGVSYNEQFF. The CDR3, as DNA: TGCAGTGCTAGAGACCCATGGTTGAGGACTAGCGGGGTATCCTACAATGAGCAGTTCTTC.

V and J are TRBV7-2 and TRBJ2-1; D might be TRBD2 (5 bases). The CDR3 spans 11 residues. Germline V gene sequence: CDR1 SGHTA, CDR2 FQGNSA. Trimming pared 5 bases from V and 10 bases from J, leaving 9 bases between. The CDR3: CASSLTREQFF. The CDR3 DNA follows: TGTGCCAGCAGCCTCACTAGGGAGCAGTTCTTC.

This clonotype was seen repeatedly, ten times or more. The chain recombines TRBV9 with TRBJ2-3, with 9 bases identical to TRBD2. Germline trimming cut 3 bases from V and 2 bases from J; bases unmatched to any gene: 4. Per the germline V gene, CDR1 is SGDLS and CDR2 is YYNGEE. The CDR3 consists of 15 residues. The CDR3 nucleotides read TGTGCCAGCAGCGGGATAGCGGGAGCCACAGATACGCAGTATTTT. It encodes CASSGIAGATDTQYF.

Of note for this clonotype: Germline and junction disagree at one end, which may indicate a read error. The chain carries TRBV12-3 or TRBV12-4 and TRBJ2-7, with D possibly TRBD1 on 5 matching bases. The CDR3 has 13 amino acids. The CDR3 region is CASRAQGSHEQYF. For the CDR3, the DNA is TGTGCCAGCAGAGCCCAGGGCTCCCACGAGCAGTACTTC.

This clonotype has at least ten counts. The chain is built from TRBV10-3 and TRBJ1-1, with a weak D call TRBD1 (6 bases). Trimming took 4 bases from V and 1 from J, leaving 10 bases between them. The CDR3 runs to 14 residues. Germline values: CDR1 ENHRY, CDR2 SYGVKD. The CDR3 protein is CAISAPGANTEAFF. CDR3 nucleotide sequence: TGTGCCATCAGTGCGCCGGGGGCGAACACTGAAGCTTTCTTT.